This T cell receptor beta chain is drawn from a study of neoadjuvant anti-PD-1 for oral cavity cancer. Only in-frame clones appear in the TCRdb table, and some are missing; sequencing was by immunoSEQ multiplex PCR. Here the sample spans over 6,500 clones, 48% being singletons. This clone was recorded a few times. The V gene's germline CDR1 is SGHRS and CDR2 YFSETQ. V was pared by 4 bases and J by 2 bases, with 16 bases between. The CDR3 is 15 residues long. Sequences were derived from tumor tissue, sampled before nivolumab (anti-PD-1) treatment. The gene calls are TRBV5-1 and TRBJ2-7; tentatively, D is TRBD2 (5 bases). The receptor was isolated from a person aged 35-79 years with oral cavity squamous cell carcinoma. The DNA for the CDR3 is TGCGCCAGCAGCCCAAGCGGTGAGGGCCCCTACGAGCAGTACTTC. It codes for CASSPSGEGPYEQYF.